This T cell receptor beta chain was profiled in a study of CD8 T cells in ankylosing spondylitis. Making use of molecular barcodes, quantitative 5'-RACE generated TCR beta libraries. TCRdb reprocessed the 5' RACE reads via MiXCR and lists one record per CDR3 protein. The sample yields roughly 150,000 distinct CDR3 sequences, approximately 32% seen once. V lost 0 bases and J 0 bases, leaving 16 bases between the germline ends. Germline loops: CDR1 SGHDT, CDR2 YYEEEE. The CDR3 runs to 19 residues. General study findings and limits: Certain motif variants had earlier been reported in reactive arthritis synovial fluid and blood. Disease-linked clones displayed a CD8+ phenotype and appeared relatively rarely in peripheral blood. Disease-linked clones reportedly concentrated significantly in matched ankylosing spondylitis synovial fluid.

Turning to this clonotype: Antigen specificity is unknown.

Sequenced input: synovial fluid, either unsorted or a sorted T cell fraction (not recorded which). The origin of this receptor is a male donor with ankylosing spondylitis. The chain has TRBV5-6 and TRBJ2-6, with D possibly being TRBD1 (5 bases). The CDR3 reads CASSLVGQGKVSGANVLTF. CDR3 nucleotides: TGTGCCAGCAGCTTGGTAGGGCAGGGTAAAGTCTCTGGGGCCAACGTCCTGACTTTC.